This T cell receptor (beta chain) comes out of a study of T-cell memory formation after mild COVID-19 (dated by TCRdb to the early 2020s). Regarding the complete study: TCR sequence clusters from the two donors were largely donor specific. Longitudinal TCRalpha and TCRbeta repertoire sequencing tracked T-cell clones expanding and contracting after mild COVID-19 in a couple of donors. Two young, previously healthy adult volunteers, one female and one male, were included in the cohort. The study at large found these results: Some responding clones were detected in pre-infection memory, suggesting pre-existing cross-reactive memory T cells joined the SARS-CoV-2 response. SARS-CoV-2 specificity of the second-wave clones peaking on day 37 was not confirmed. Only a couple of mild cases were covered in the study, and larger cohorts including severe cases with pre-infection samples were considered necessary. Contracting CD4+ clones were found mainly in CM and EM memory subsets, while CD8+ clones were enriched in EMRA. From day 15 to 85, contracting clones showed balanced CD4/CD8 phenotypes, whereas a second wave of clones that expanded from day 15 to 37 leaned towards CD4+.

Ficoll-Paque density gradient centrifugation was used to isolate PBMCs. Only a few counts were recorded for this clonotype. It lacks a known antigen. Base qualities are not provided; no much larger clone lies one nucleotide away. These reads were obtained on an Illumina NovaSeq 6000. TCRalpha and TCRbeta cDNA libraries were built by 5'RACE with constant-segment primers, adding sample barcodes and unique molecular identifiers. Trizol reagent was used to extract RNA from every sample. The libraries were amplified in two PCR steps, and the second step added a second sample barcode and Illumina TruSeq adapters. The libraries were sequenced on an Illumina NovaSeq using 2 x 150 bp paired-end reads. In the original analysis: Demultiplexing of reads and collapsing into UMI-guided consensus sequences were performed with migec v1.2.7. With mixcr v2.1.11, UMI consensuses were aligned to TRA and TRB V and J templates and assembled into clonotypes. A clonotype was counted as expanded or contracted only when both edgeR and NoisET called the clonotype significant, with the noise models trained on biological replicates. edgeR calls used a false discovery rate-adjusted p below 0.01 and a log2 fold-change threshold of 1. PCA with hierarchical clustering of max-normalized trajectories of the 1000 most abundant clonotypes was used as exploratory dynamics analysis. Separately sequenced CD4+ and CD8+ repertoires were used to assign the CD4 or CD8 phenotype of responding clones. The public sequencing data were trimmed at Q25 with fastp and processed into clonotypes with MiXCR by TCRdb, which kept only in-frame beta chains. For every CDR3 protein sequence, its rows merge into one entry that carries the most common genes and DNA. These V and J calls rely on TCRdb rather than the paper's analysis. This sample lists some 330,000 distinct CDR3 sequences; approximately 21% were detected once. Of the sample, approximately 12% is held by the ten largest clones.

The junction shows trimming of 10 bases on V and 3 bases on J, and the gene matches do not reach 5 bases of it. The CDR3 has 12 amino acids, counting the end cysteine and phenylalanine. Solely the CDR3 DNA is kept, with 36 bases framed from the first base. The germline V gene sets CDR1 to MGHDK and CDR2 to SYGVNS. The sequenced material came from PBMCs or a T cell subset sorted from them (not recorded which). The receptor chain draws on TRBV25-1 and TRBJ2-7, and 8 junctional nucleotides match TRBD2. The receptor comes from an adult woman who had mild COVID-19 (a few samples of this study predate the infection). The sample titles of this study are shuffled in the database, so cell type and time point are left out; the donor was told from shared clones. This receptor carries the CDR3 CATTAGVYEQYF. Here is the DNA: TGTGCCACAACAGCGGGAGTCTACGAGCAGTACTTC.